This T cell receptor beta chain was profiled in a study of blood T cells in healthy people across ages. In the study overall: Through template switching, about one barcoded beta molecule was captured per two T cells, as measured in model experiments.

For the second PCR, which ran for roughly 7 to 11 cycles, a sample-barcoded 5' primer and a J-beta primer mix were used. TCRdb re-called the 5' RACE reads with MiXCR, one entry per CDR3 protein. The sample consists of around 870,000 distinct CDR3 sequences, 25% to 30% of them appearing once. The CDR3 totals 14 residues. Between the trimmed V and J ends, which lost 1 base and 0 bases, there was a span of 9 bases. Germline CDR1 reads DFQATT; CDR2 reads SNEGSKA (reference sequence). This clonotype was seen more than once but under ten times. The source is a woman of 80 years or more in good health. V and J are TRBV20-1 and TRBJ1-1; no clear D. The sequenced sample consisted of blood. The CDR3 region is CSARVTAMNTEAFF. In nucleotides, the CDR3 is TGCAGTGCTAGAGTAACAGCCATGAACACTGAAGCTTTCTTT.